Below are 29 T cell receptor beta chains sequenced from a single sample in a study of glioma-infiltrating T cells after dendritic cell vaccination. The sample's time point: after dendritic cell vaccination, including at tumor progression/relapse. Sequencing used immunoSEQ multiplex PCR; TCRdb keeps in-frame clones, though not all of them. Of approximately 50,000 clones in the sample, about 83% were seen once. The input for sequencing was blood, taken after dendritic cell vaccination. The receptors stem from a human donor with glioblastoma.

V gene TRBV30 combines with J gene TRBJ1-4, with unresolved D. Trimming took off 0 bases at V and 6 bases at J, with 5 bases between the two ends. This CDR3 spans 12 amino acids. Germline CDR1 GTSNPN, CDR2 SVGIG (reference sequence). The CDR3 DNA follows: TGTGCCTGGAGTGTATCGGATGAAAAACTGTTTTTT. This sequence encodes CAWSVSDEKLFF.

The V gene is TRBV11-2, the J gene TRBJ1-2; the D is unclear. CDR3 size: 15 residues. Trimming pared 3 bases from V and 4 bases from J, leaving 15 bases between. CDR1 is SGHAT and CDR2 is FQNNGV in the germline V gene. The CDR3 nucleotides read TGTGCCAGCAGCTTGGCTCCCACGGACTCCTATGGCTACACCTTC. Its protein is CASSLAPTDSYGYTF. The full variable domain, its missing parts supplied by reference TRBV11-2 and TRBJ1-2, is EAGVAQSPRYKIIEKRQSVAFWCNPISGHATLYWYQQILGQGPKLLIQFQNNGVVDDSQLPKDRFSAERLKGVDSTLKIQPAKLEDSAVYLCASSLAPTDSYGYTFGSGTRLTVV.

This CDR3 is CSVAKQGRETQYF. The CDR3 DNA reads TGCAGCGTGGCGAAACAGGGGAGAGAGACCCAGTACTTC. The rearrangement joins TRBV29-1 to TRBJ2-5; 7 bases are shared with TRBD1. CDR1 and CDR2 from the germline V gene are SQVTM and ANQGSEA. The CDR3 extends over 13 amino acids. J lost 4 bases, V lost 6 bases, and 8 bases had no gene match.

The table lists this clone with a count of one. The V call is TRBV9, the J call TRBJ1-1, with D possibly matching TRBD1 (5 bases). The CDR3 sequence is 13 residues long. CDR1 is SGDLS and CDR2 is YYNGEE in the germline V gene. V lost 1 base, J lost 1 base, and 5 bases lay in between. The CDR3 here is CASSVTGNTEAFF. Written as DNA, the CDR3 is TGTGCCAGCAGCGTAACAGGGAACACTGAAGCTTTCTTT.

The chain employs TRBV7-2 and TRBJ1-5, with a possible D match to TRBD1 (5 bases). Germline lookup yields CDR1 SGHTA and CDR2 FQGNSA. V lost 3 bases and J lost 2, with 11 bases in between. The CDR3 extends over 15 amino acids. CDR3 amino acids: CASSFTGDGNQPQHF. In DNA, the CDR3 is TGTGCCAGCAGCTTTACGGGGGACGGCAATCAGCCCCAGCATTTT.

The chain's CDR3 is CASSFGTGRYEQYF. The CDR3 DNA is TGTGCCAGCAGCTTCGGGACAGGGAGGTACGAGCAGTACTTC. The genes are TRBV5-6 and TRBJ2-7; TRBD1 aligns across 9 bases. The CDR3 spans 14 residues. Germline V gene sequence: CDR1 SGHDT, CDR2 YYEEEE. Losses at the gene ends were 2 bases for V and 4 bases for J; bases not matched to a gene: 4.

This clone was observed a few times. CDR3 residues: CASSESKTGEETQYF. The CDR3 coding sequence is TGCGCCAGCAGTGAGTCGAAGACAGGGGAAGAGACCCAGTACTTC. The gene calls are TRBV10-1 and TRBJ2-5, with 8 bases lining up with TRBD1. CDR3 length: 15 amino acids. The trim removed 0 bases at V and 3 bases at J, leaving 3 bases unmatched. CDR1 is WNHNN, CDR2 SYGVQD, per germline (reference sequence).

The genes are TRBV6-5 and TRBJ1-1; 8 bases line up with TRBD1. The V gene's germline CDR1 is MNHEY and CDR2 SVGAGI. V was clipped by 5 bases and J by 2 bases; unmatched bases: 4. CDR3 length equals 14 residues. In nucleotides, the CDR3 is TGTGCCAGCAGTCCCGGGACAGGTAACACTGAAGCTTTCTTT. Its protein is CASSPGTGNTEAFF.

This rearrangement joins TRBV29-1 to TRBJ2-5; TRBD2 might be the D (6 bases). Trimming removed 7 bases at V and 4 bases at J, with 10 bases between. The CDR3 sequence is 11 residues long. The germline CDR1 and CDR2 sequences are SQVTM and ANQGSEA. CDR3 sequence: CSGGETETQYF. The CDR3 DNA reads TGCAGCGGGGGGGAAACAGAGACCCAGTACTTC.

The chain has TRBV14 and TRBJ1-6, with a tentative D call TRBD1 (6 bases). V shed 1 base and J shed 9 bases, with 10 bases lying between them. Germline V gene data show CDR1 as SGHDN and CDR2 as FVKESK. The CDR3 totals 14 residues. The CDR3: CASSQVDRLSPLHF. CDR3 in DNA: TGTGCCAGCAGCCAAGTTGACAGGCTTTCACCCCTCCACTTT.

This chain links TRBV5-6 with TRBJ1-1, with D possibly being TRBD1 (5 bases). The CDR3 has 17 residues. Germline CDR1 reads SGHDT; CDR2 reads YYEEEE. The V and J ends lost 0 bases and 0 bases respectively, with 15 bases between them. The CDR3 region is CASSLGRAAILNTEAFF. DNA for the CDR3: TGTGCCAGCAGCTTGGGCAGGGCGGCCATACTGAACACTGAAGCTTTCTTT.

The gene calls are TRBV4-1 and TRBJ1-2, with TRBD1 as a possible D gene (5 bases). The CDR3 is made up of 15 amino acids. The ends were cut back, 0 bases at V and 0 bases at J, with 8 bases in the middle. CDR1 and CDR2 from the germline V gene are MGHRA and YSYEKL. The CDR3 bases are TGCGCCAGCAGCCAAGACAGGGAATCTAACTATGGCTACACCTTC. This encodes CASSQDRESNYGYTF.

The chain uses TRBV9 and TRBJ2-5, with 8 bases fitting TRBD1. CDR1 is SGDLS and CDR2 is YYNGEE in the germline V gene. The CDR3 totals 16 residues. Trimming removed 0 bases from V and 5 bases from J; junction bases left unmatched: 9. The CDR3 bases are TGTGCCAGCAGCGTAGATCACAGGACAGGGACCGAGACCCAGTACTTC. Its translation is CASSVDHRTGTETQYF.

The chain has TRBV4-3 and TRBJ2-6; 9 bases agree with TRBD1. Per germline, CDR1 LGHNA and CDR2 YSLEER. V was pared by 0 bases and J by 0 bases, with 6 bases of the junction left unmatched. This CDR3 has 19 residues. CDR3 DNA: TGCGCCAGCAGCCAAGATATGGAGACAGGGGGCTCTGGGGCCAACGTCCTGACTTTC. Translating gives CASSQDMETGGSGANVLTF.

This clone was observed once. The chain is built from TRBV11-2 and TRBJ1-2, with TRBD1 matching over 10 bases. Germline V CDR1 and CDR2: SGHAT, FQNNGV. CDR3 length equals 17 residues. The trim removed 5 bases at V and 0 bases at J, leaving 9 bases unmatched. The CDR3 here is CASSPGTGVRSNYGYTF. CDR3 sequence (DNA): TGTGCCAGCAGCCCCGGGACAGGGGTGCGTTCTAACTATGGCTACACCTTC.

This chain joins TRBV18 and TRBJ1-1, with D tentatively TRBD1 (5 bases). Germline V gene lookup returns CDR1 KGHSH and CDR2 LQKENI. Trimming stripped 8 bases from V and 2 bases from J, with 18 bases between. This CDR3 has 15 amino acids. CDR3 sequence: CASQPRAGQNTEAFF. CDR3 nucleotide sequence: TGTGCCAGCCAGCCTCGCGCAGGGCAAAACACTGAAGCTTTCTTT.

This clone was seen only a few times. The chain combines TRBV5-4 with TRBJ1-6; 9 bases map to TRBD1. Trimming removed 4 bases from V and 8 bases from J; junction bases left unmatched: 13. Germline-derived CDR1 and CDR2 are SGHNT and YYREEE (reference sequence). The CDR3 sequence is 17 residues long. The chain's CDR3 is CASSRDREGSIYSPLHF. The CDR3 DNA reads as TGTGCCAGCAGCCGGGACAGGGAAGGATCAATTTATTCACCCCTCCACTTT.

This clone is a singleton in its sample. The chain combines TRBV18 with TRBJ1-1, with D possibly TRBD1 on 5 matching bases. This CDR3 is 16 amino acids long. V was pared by 5 bases and J by 4 bases, with 20 bases between. Looked up from germline, CDR1 is KGHSH and CDR2 is LQKENI. The CDR3 protein is CASSGGGRGWSTEAFF. The CDR3 DNA reads as TGTGCCAGCTCAGGCGGGGGGAGAGGTTGGAGCACTGAAGCTTTCTTT.

J is TRBJ2-1 and V is TRBV4-3; D perhaps matches TRBD2 (6 bases). The length of the CDR3 is 14 residues. Germline CDR1 and CDR2: LGHNA and YSLEER. Deletions cut 2 bases from V and 7 bases from J, with 12 bases between. The CDR3 sequence is CASSQWGGGNEQFF. DNA for the CDR3: TGCGCCAGCAGCCAATGGGGAGGAGGGAATGAGCAGTTCTTC.

The chain links TRBV27 to TRBJ2-7; 9 nucleotides match TRBD1. The CDR3 is 15 residues long. Germline CDR1 and CDR2: MNHEY and SMNVEV (reference sequence). V trimming: 8 bases; J trimming: 5 bases; junction bases outside the gene matches: 13. Here the CDR3 reads CASRTDRDRVHEQYF. Written as DNA, the CDR3 is TGTGCCAGCCGGACGGACCGGGACAGGGTCCACGAGCAGTACTTC.

The rearrangement joins TRBV30 to TRBJ1-5; 7 bases agree with TRBD1. Germline CDR1 GTSNPN, CDR2 SVGIG (reference sequence). The CDR3 has 17 amino acids. V lost 2 bases to trimming and J lost 0 bases; unmatched junction nucleotides: 10. The CDR3 spells CAWSPHFDRASNQPQHF. CDR3 nucleotide sequence: TGTGCCTGGAGTCCCCACTTCGACAGGGCTAGCAATCAGCCCCAGCATTTT. Looking up the rest from reference TRBV30 and TRBJ1-5 gives the full variable domain: SQTIHQWPATLVQPVGSPLSLECTVEGTSNPNLYWYRQAAGRGLQLLFYSVGIGQISSEVPQNLSASRPQDRQFILSSKKLLLSDSGFYLCAWSPHFDRASNQPQHFGDGTRLSIL.

The rearrangement uses TRBV6-6 and TRBJ2-2; 8 nucleotides match TRBD2. The V segment lost 5 bases and the J segment 1 base; nucleotides outside the gene matches: 0. This CDR3 contains 14 residues. Germline CDR1 reads MNHNY; CDR2 reads SVGAGI (reference sequence). CDR3 sequence reads: CASSSGGNTGELFF. The DNA for the CDR3 is TGTGCCAGCAGTAGCGGGGGGAACACCGGGGAGCTGTTTTTT.

The chain links TRBV6-1 to TRBJ1-1, with 7 bases that match TRBD1. J was trimmed by 11 bases and V by 8 bases; bases with no gene match: 14. Germline CDR1 MNHNS, CDR2 SASEGT. The length of the CDR3 is 13 residues. CDR3 residues: CASREPPQGDAFF. As DNA, the CDR3 is TGTGCCAGCCGGGAACCGCCTCAGGGGGATGCTTTCTTT.

This clone was counted a single time. V gene TRBV7-3 combines with J gene TRBJ2-2, with 8 positions matching TRBD2. CDR3 length equals 16 residues. CDR1 is SGHTA, CDR2 FQGTGA, per germline. V shed 5 bases, J shed 4 bases, and the junction held 9 bases outside the gene matches. The CDR3: CASSTSGTRSTGELFF. The DNA of the CDR3 is TGTGCCAGCAGCACATCCGGGACTAGGTCCACCGGGGAGCTGTTTTTT.

The J gene is TRBJ2-4, the V gene TRBV2, with TRBD1 matching over 9 bases. The CDR3 runs to 17 residues. Germline assignment: CDR1 SNHLY and CDR2 FYNNEI. With V trimmed by 6 bases and J by 0 bases, 9 bases remained unmatched. CDR3 nucleotide sequence: TGTGCCAGCAGAGTGGGACAGGGCAATTTAGCCAAAAACATTCAGTACTTC. Protein product: CASRVGQGNLAKNIQYF.

The V and J genes are TRBV27 and TRBJ2-3, with a tentative D call TRBD1 (5 bases). The germline CDR1 and CDR2 sequences are MNHEY and SMNVEV (reference sequence). Trimming left V 3 bases short and J 3 bases short, with 10 bases between. The CDR3 covers 14 residues. The CDR3 here is CASSFRVETDTQYF. The CDR3 nucleotides are TGTGCCAGCAGTTTCAGGGTCGAAACAGATACGCAGTATTTT.

The gene calls are TRBV7-2 and TRBJ2-1; 10 nucleotides align to TRBD2. Germline CDR1 is SGHTA and CDR2 is FQGNSA. This CDR3 is 16 amino acids long. V dropped 5 bases and J dropped 6; count of bases not matched to a gene: 10. This CDR3 is CASSPRPGLASNEQFF. In nucleotides, the CDR3 is TGTGCCAGCAGCCCCCGGCCGGGACTAGCGTCCAATGAGCAGTTCTTC. Based on the CDR3 plus reference TRBV7-2 and TRBJ2-1, the full variable domain is GAGVSQSPSNKVTEKGKDVELRCDPISGHTALYWYRQSLGQGLEFLIYFQGNSAPDKSGLPSDRFSAERTGGSVSTLTIQRTQQEDSAVYLCASSPRPGLASNEQFFGPGTRLTVL.

The chain couples TRBV25-1 to TRBJ2-3, with 7 bases lining up with TRBD1. With V trimmed by 6 bases and J by 2 bases, 11 bases remained unmatched. The CDR3 extends over 16 amino acids. The V gene's germline CDR1 is MGHDK and CDR2 SYGVNS. CDR3 sequence reads: CASRAREDRVTDTQYF. DNA of the CDR3: TGTGCCAGCAGAGCAAGGGAAGACAGGGTCACAGATACGCAGTATTTT.

V and J are TRBV27 and TRBJ2-7; D gene ambiguous. The germline V and J ends were trimmed by 1 base and 3 bases, with 7 bases remaining between them. The CDR3 sequence is 13 residues long. Germline CDR1 and CDR2: MNHEY and SMNVEV (reference sequence). DNA of the CDR3: TGTGCCAGCAGTTTATTCGGTAGCTACGAGCAGTACTTC. It yields the protein CASSLFGSYEQYF.